This TCR beta chain was identified in a study of cytomegalovirus exposure and HLA in healthy donors. Study observations and caveats: Reports indicate that TCR beta sequences accurately predicted the HLA-A and HLA-B alleles of most subjects.

The V and J ends lost 3 bases and 4 bases respectively, with 15 bases between them. CDR1 and CDR2 from the germline V gene are SGHAT and FQDESV (reference sequence). The CDR3 sequence is 15 residues long. The primer mix had 60 Vbeta and 13 Jbeta primers. The repertoire was sequenced with immunoSEQ multiplex PCR; TCRdb's copy has only in-frame clones and lacks some. The table records approximately 160,000 clones, 60% to 75% of them present only once. On this clone itself: Its antigen is currently unknown.

The specimen sequenced was PBMCs. J is TRBJ1-2 and V is TRBV11-1; D call uncertain. The TCR comes from a woman aged 45 to 65 in good health and CMV-seropositive. The CDR3 spells CASSLGYTTFYGYTF. CDR3 DNA: TGTGCCAGCAGCTTGGGCTATACAACGTTCTATGGCTACACCTTC.